A selection of T cell receptor beta chains follows, all from one sample in a study of T cells after yellow fever vaccination. TCRdb re-analysed the 5' RACE reads in MiXCR, keeping a single row per CDR3 protein. The sample lists 620,000 or so distinct CDR3 sequences; over 9% were seen once. The starting material was PBMCs, obtained on the day of the yellow fever booster vaccination. These receptors were collected from a young man who received the YFV17D yellow fever vaccine. Both conserved end residues are part of each CDR3. D genes are given only for firm matches. Clone size is not always given. Where it is, it says once, few, many or a class for expanded clones.

CDR3nt	CDR3aa	j_gene	d_gene	abundance	v_gene
TGCGCCAGCACCCAGGGCGGCGGGAGCTCCTACAATGAGCAGTTCTTC	CASTQGGGSSYNEQFF	TRBJ2-1	TRBD2	-	TRBV5-1
TGTGCCAGCTCACCTTACTCTAGCGGGAACCCGGATGAGCAGTTCTTC	CASSPYSSGNPDEQFF	TRBJ2-1	TRBD2	-	TRBV18
TGTGCCAGTAGTATCCTACCGGGACAGGGGTTGGATGGCTACACCTTC	CASSILPGQGLDGYTF	TRBJ1-2	TRBD1	-	TRBV19
TGTGCCAGCAGTTCCCCCCGACTAGCGGGAGCCTCAGACGAGCAGTACTTC	CASSSPRLAGASDEQYF	TRBJ2-7	TRBD2	-	TRBV28
TGTGCCTGGAGTGTACGGGCGGTGTCGGGCACTGAAGCTTTCTTT	CAWSVRAVSGTEAFF	TRBJ1-1	-	-	TRBV30
TGTGCCAGCAGCGACCGAGGTGGGGCCTACAATGAGCAGTTCTTC	CASSDRGGAYNEQFF	TRBJ2-1	-	few	TRBV6-2/TRBV6-3
TGCAGTGCTAGAGATGGGAGCGGGAATTTAGAGACCCAGTACTTC	CSARDGSGNLETQYF	TRBJ2-5	TRBD2	-	TRBV20-1
TGCAGCGTTGAGTCCCGACTCAGGTTCTATGAGCAGTTCTTC	CSVESRLRFYEQFF	TRBJ2-1	-	many	TRBV29-1
TGTGCCATCAGAAAAGGGACTCGAGCTACCGGGGAGCTGTTTTTT	CAIRKGTRATGELFF	TRBJ2-2	-	few	TRBV12-3/TRBV12-4
TGTGCCAGCACCCCCGAGCAGTACTTC	CASTPEQYF	TRBJ2-7	-	few	TRBV2
TGTGCCAGCAGCTTAGAAAGCGGGAGGGGCTACGAGCAGTACTTC	CASSLESGRGYEQYF	TRBJ2-7	TRBD2	few	TRBV7-2
TGCGCCAGCAGCTTGCTGGTTGGGAACGAGCAGTACTTC	CASSLLVGNEQYF	TRBJ2-7	-	few	TRBV5-1
TGTGCCAGCAGTCCGTTGGGACAACGGGCCGAGACCCAGTACTTC	CASSPLGQRAETQYF	TRBJ2-5	-	-	TRBV6-2/TRBV6-3
TGCGCCAGCGGGGACGGTCGCTCCTACGAGCAGTACTTC	CASGDGRSYEQYF	TRBJ2-7	-	-	TRBV5-1
TGTGCCAGCAGCTTGGGAGTAGCGGCCTCCTACGAGCAGTACTTC	CASSLGVAASYEQYF	TRBJ2-7	-	few	TRBV5-4
TGCGCCAGCAGCTTTCAACGGGACAGGGGCTACGAGCAGTACTTC	CASSFQRDRGYEQYF	TRBJ2-7	TRBD1	-	TRBV5-1
TGTGCCAGCAGCCAAGGAGGGGCCGCGGGGGCCCAGCATTTT	CASSQGGAAGAQHF	TRBJ1-5	-	-	TRBV3-1
TGCGCCAGCAGTGAATCGGCGGGGCAAGAGACCCAGTACTTC	CASSESAGQETQYF	TRBJ2-5	-	few	TRBV10-2
TGCGCCAGCAGCCAACAACAGGGGATTGGTGAGACCCAGTACTTC	CASSQQQGIGETQYF	TRBJ2-5	TRBD1	-	TRBV4-3
TGTGCTAGCAGCCCGACTAGCAGTGGAGAGACCCAGTACTTC	CASSPTSSGETQYF	TRBJ2-5	TRBD2	few	TRBV7-7
TGTGCCAGCAGCTTAAACGTGGGCCCCTACGAGCAGTACTTC	CASSLNVGPYEQYF	TRBJ2-7	-	few	TRBV7-2
TGTGCCAGCAGCTTACCTGTGGGAGCCAACGAGCAGTACTTC	CASSLPVGANEQYF	TRBJ2-7	-	-	TRBV7-9
TGTGCCAGCTTACTGGCAGGGGGAGTGCAGTTCTTC	CASLLAGGVQFF	TRBJ2-1	TRBD1	few	TRBV7-9
TGTGCCAGCAGACCCGGGACTAGCGGCTACGAGCAGTACTTC	CASRPGTSGYEQYF	TRBJ2-7	TRBD2	few	TRBV6-2/TRBV6-3
TGCGCCAGCAGCGAGACCCGGGACAAGTTTGGGGATACGCAGTATTTT	CASSETRDKFGDTQYF	TRBJ2-3	-	few	TRBV5-1
TGCAGCGTTGTGGGCACCGCGGGCGCCTACGAGCAGTACTTC	CSVVGTAGAYEQYF	TRBJ2-7	-	-	TRBV29-1
TGTGCCAGCAGCTTAGGCCAGGTTTACCAGCCCCAGCATTTT	CASSLGQVYQPQHF	TRBJ1-5	-	many	TRBV7-9
TGCAGTGCTCCCTCCCGGACTAGCGGGAGTTCGGCCTCTTACAATGAGCAGTTCTTC	CSAPSRTSGSSASYNEQFF	TRBJ2-1	TRBD2	few	TRBV20-1
TGTGCCAGCAGCTTGGGGGCGAGTGGTGAGCAGTACTTC	CASSLGASGEQYF	TRBJ2-7	-	-	TRBV5-5
TGCGCCAGCAGTTGGACTAGCGGGAGGGATGAGCAGTTCTTC	CASSWTSGRDEQFF	TRBJ2-1	TRBD2	few	TRBV5-1
TGCGCCAGCAGCTGGAGCGGGAGTCCCACTGAGCAGTTCTTC	CASSWSGSPTEQFF	TRBJ2-1	TRBD2	-	TRBV5-1
TGCTCAACAGGGCGAGTGAGGAAGCTCCTAGCGGCCTCCTACAATGAGCAGTTCTTC	CSTGRVRKLLAASYNEQFF	TRBJ2-1	-	-	TRBV29-1
TGCAGCGTTGGGTGGCAGGCGACCTACGAGCAGTACTTC	CSVGWQATYEQYF	TRBJ2-7	-	-	TRBV29-1
TGCAGTGCTAGATTTGCAGGGGAAGGCCACGAGCAGTACTTC	CSARFAGEGHEQYF	TRBJ2-7	-	few	TRBV20-1
TGCGCCAGCAGCCCCCTTCCCCCGGCTCCGAGCTCCTACAATGAGCAGTTCTTC	CASSPLPPAPSSYNEQFF	TRBJ2-1	-	few	TRBV5-1
TGTGCCAGCAGTACCTCCGGAGCGGGAGGGGAGACCCAGTACTTC	CASSTSGAGGETQYF	TRBJ2-5	TRBD2	few	TRBV6-1
TGTGCCAGCAGCTTATACGAGGGGACTAGCGCGGCCGAGCAGTACTTC	CASSLYEGTSAAEQYF	TRBJ2-7	TRBD2	-	TRBV7-9
TGTGCCTGTTCCTCCCACGGACTAGCGGGAGGCGAGCACCAAGAGACCCAGTACTTC	CACSSHGLAGGEHQETQYF	TRBJ2-5	TRBD2	-	TRBV28
TGTGCCAGCAGTCGATTGGGAAACACTGAAGCTTTCTTT	CASSRLGNTEAFF	TRBJ1-1	-	-	TRBV27
TGTGCCACCGGGGACAGGGAGAACGCCCTCCACTTT	CATGDRENALHF	TRBJ1-6	TRBD1	-	TRBV28
TGTGCCATCAGTGAGTCGGGGAGCGGGGGAGAGAGAGAGACCCAGTACTTC	CAISESGSGGERETQYF	TRBJ2-5	TRBD2	few	TRBV10-3
TGTGCCAGCAGCTTAGAGGTCCGGGCTTACGAGCAGTACTTC	CASSLEVRAYEQYF	TRBJ2-7	-	few	TRBV7-2
TGTGCCAGCAGCTTCCTGGCGGCAGGGAAGAATTCACCCCTCCACTTT	CASSFLAAGKNSPLHF	TRBJ1-6	-	few	TRBV7-9
TGTGCCAGCTCCCGGTCCCAGCCTGAGCAGTTCTTC	CASSRSQPEQFF	TRBJ2-1	-	few	TRBV2
TGTGCCAGCGAGGCGGGAGGCTACTACAATGAGCAGTTCTTC	CASEAGGYYNEQFF	TRBJ2-1	TRBD2	-	TRBV6-2/TRBV6-3
TGCTGTGCTAGAGATCACCTAGCGGGGAGACTTCGGGATACGCAGTATTTT	CCARDHLAGRLRDTQYF	TRBJ2-3	TRBD2	-	TRBV20-1
TGTGCCAGAAGCTGTAGCGTGAGCTCCTACAATGAGCAGTTCTTC	CARSCSVSSYNEQFF	TRBJ2-1	-	few	TRBV5-3
TGCGCCAGCAGCAGGGGGCCGTACACTGAAGCTTTCTTT	CASSRGPYTEAFF	TRBJ1-1	TRBD1	few	TRBV10-2
TGTGCCAGCAGCAAAGGGACTAGCGGACAAGAGACCCAGTACTTC	CASSKGTSGQETQYF	TRBJ2-5	TRBD2	-	TRBV14
TGTGCCAGCAGCTTCAGGGGGGGCACTGAAGCTTTCTTT	CASSFRGGTEAFF	TRBJ1-1	TRBD1	many	TRBV7-2
TGTGCCAGCTGTAAGACAGCCAGACGCAATTCACCCCTCCACTTT	CASCKTARRNSPLHF	TRBJ1-6	-	-	TRBV6-1
TGTGCCAGCAGCTTCGGAACAATAAGAGAGACCCAGTACTTC	CASSFGTIRETQYF	TRBJ2-5	-	few	TRBV5-4
TGCAGTGCTAGAGAACTAGCGGGAGGGGCCGGGGAGCTGTTTTTT	CSARELAGGAGELFF	TRBJ2-2	TRBD2	-	TRBV20-1
TGCAGTGCTAGAGATGGCAGCGGGCCCCAAGAGACCCAGTACTTC	CSARDGSGPQETQYF	TRBJ2-5	-	few	TRBV20-1
TGTGCCAGCAGCTTAGGGGGCGGGGGTGGCTACACCTTC	CASSLGGGGGYTF	TRBJ1-2	-	-	TRBV7-2
TGCGCCAGCAGCCAAGATCTTCCCTACAATGAGCAGTTCTTC	CASSQDLPYNEQFF	TRBJ2-1	-	many	TRBV4-3